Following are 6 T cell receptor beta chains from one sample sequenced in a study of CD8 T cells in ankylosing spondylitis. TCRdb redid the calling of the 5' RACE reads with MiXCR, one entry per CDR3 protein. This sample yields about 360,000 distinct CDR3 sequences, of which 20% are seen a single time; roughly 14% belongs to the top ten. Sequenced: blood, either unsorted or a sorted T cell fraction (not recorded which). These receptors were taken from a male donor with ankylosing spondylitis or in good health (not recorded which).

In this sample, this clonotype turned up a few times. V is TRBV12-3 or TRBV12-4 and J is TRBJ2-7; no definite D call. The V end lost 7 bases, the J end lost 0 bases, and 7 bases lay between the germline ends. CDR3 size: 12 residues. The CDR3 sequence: CASIGNSYEQYF. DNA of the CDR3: TGTGCCAGCATTGGTAACTCCTACGAGCAGTACTTC.

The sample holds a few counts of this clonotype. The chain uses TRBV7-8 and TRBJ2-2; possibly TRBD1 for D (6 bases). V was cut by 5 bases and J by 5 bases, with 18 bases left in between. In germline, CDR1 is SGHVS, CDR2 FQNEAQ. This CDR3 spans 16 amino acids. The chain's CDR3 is CASSQSPGQGTGELFF. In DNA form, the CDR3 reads TGTGCCAGCAGCCAGAGTCCGGGACAAGGGACCGGGGAGCTGTTTTTT.

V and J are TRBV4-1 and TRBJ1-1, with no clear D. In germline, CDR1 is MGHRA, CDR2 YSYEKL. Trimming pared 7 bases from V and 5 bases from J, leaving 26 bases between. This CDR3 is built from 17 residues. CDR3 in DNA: TGCGCCAGCAACGTACTTGCACCGGCCCTTCCTGGGACTGAAGCTTTCTTT. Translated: CASNVLAPALPGTEAFF.

CDR3 coding DNA: TGTGCCAGCTCACTGGAGGACACGGCCTTAGTGGGGACCCAGTACTTC. This encodes CASSLEDTALVGTQYF. The chain joins TRBV18 to TRBJ2-5, with D perhaps assigned TRBD1 or TRBD2 (5 bases each). CDR1 KGHSH and CDR2 LQKENI come from the germline V gene. CDR3 size: 16 residues. V was clipped by 4 bases and J by 7 bases, with 22 bases between them.

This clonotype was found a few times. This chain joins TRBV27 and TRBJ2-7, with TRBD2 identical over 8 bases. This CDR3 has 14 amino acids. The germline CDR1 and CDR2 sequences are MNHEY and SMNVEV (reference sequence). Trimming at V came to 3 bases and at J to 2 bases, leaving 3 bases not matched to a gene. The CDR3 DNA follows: TGTGCCAGCAGTTTTTACGGGGGGGCCTACGAGCAGTACTTC. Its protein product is CASSFYGGAYEQYF.

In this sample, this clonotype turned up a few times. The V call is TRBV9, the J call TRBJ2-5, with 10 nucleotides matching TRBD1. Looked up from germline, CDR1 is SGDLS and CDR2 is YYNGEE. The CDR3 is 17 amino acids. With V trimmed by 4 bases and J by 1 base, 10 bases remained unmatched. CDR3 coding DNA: TGTGCCAGCAGCCCAAGACAGGGGGCGAGGTTCCAAGAGACCCAGTACTTC. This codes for CASSPRQGARFQETQYF. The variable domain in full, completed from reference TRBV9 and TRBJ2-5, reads DSGVTQTPKHLITATGQRVTLRCSPRSGDLSVYWYQQSLDQGLQFLIQYYNGEERAKGNILERFSAQQFPDLHSELNLSSLELGDSALYFCASSPRQGARFQETQYFGPGTRLLVL.